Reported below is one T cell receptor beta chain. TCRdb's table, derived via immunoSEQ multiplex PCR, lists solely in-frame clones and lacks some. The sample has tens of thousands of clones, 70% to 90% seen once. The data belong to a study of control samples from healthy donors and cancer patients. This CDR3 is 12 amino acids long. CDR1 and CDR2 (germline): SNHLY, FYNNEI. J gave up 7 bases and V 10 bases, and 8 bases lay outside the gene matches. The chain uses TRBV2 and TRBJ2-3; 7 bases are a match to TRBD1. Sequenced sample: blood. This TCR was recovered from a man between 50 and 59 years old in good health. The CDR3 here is CANRDSPNTQYF. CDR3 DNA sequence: TGTGCCAACCGGGACAGCCCTAATACGCAGTATTTT.